These 26 T cell receptor beta chains were sequenced from one sample in a study of shared clonotypes between healthy human individuals. Sequencing used immunoSEQ multiplex PCR; TCRdb keeps in-frame clones, though not all of them. The sample shows approximately 720,000 clones, about 78% of them seen only once. The sequenced material came from memory CD4+ T cells sorted from blood. Indicated subset: CD45RA-negative fraction. These receptors were obtained from a woman younger than 45 in good health.

The rearrangement uses TRBV28 and TRBJ1-4, with no clear D. The CDR3 covers 15 residues. Germline CDR1 MDHEN, CDR2 SYDVKM. Between the trimmed V and J ends, which lost 2 bases and 5 bases, there was a span of 12 bases. In DNA, the CDR3 is TGTGCCAGCAGTTTACCTGGACCCAGGAATGAAAAACTGTTTTTT. It yields the protein CASSLPGPRNEKLFF.

The chain carries TRBV27 and TRBJ1-1; 8 bases match TRBD1. Germline CDR1 MNHEY, CDR2 SMNVEV (reference sequence). V lost 4 bases and J lost 3; bases outside the gene matches: 7. There are 15 residues in the CDR3. The CDR3 coding sequence is TGTGCCAGCAGTTACCAGGGGGCAGGTTACACTGAAGCTTTCTTT. Protein: CASSYQGAGYTEAFF.

V and J are TRBV18 and TRBJ2-5, with TRBD2 matching 9 bases. The ends lost 3 bases at V and 3 bases at J; junction bases unmatched: 11. CDR3 size: 17 residues. CDR1 and CDR2 (germline): KGHSH, LQKENI. CDR3 residues: CASSPRAGGTLKETQYF. As DNA, the CDR3 is TGTGCCAGCTCACCCCGAGCGGGAGGAACGTTGAAAGAGACCCAGTACTTC.

The CDR3 nucleotides are TGTGCCAGCAGTTCGGGGAGTAACCCAGGGACCAATAAGAACACCGGGGAGCTGTTTTTT. It codes for CASSSGSNPGTNKNTGELFF. The chain has TRBV28 and TRBJ2-2; D possibly matches TRBD1 or TRBD2 (5 bases each). V was clipped by 4 bases and J by 1 base, with 25 bases between them. Germline loops: CDR1 MDHEN, CDR2 SYDVKM. CDR3 size: 20 residues.

V is TRBV7-9 and J is TRBJ2-7; D may correspond to TRBD1 or TRBD2 (5 bases each). CDR1 is SEHNR and CDR2 is FQNEAQ in the germline V gene (reference sequence). This CDR3 is 14 amino acids long. V was pared by 5 bases and J by 7 bases, with 18 bases between. The CDR3 nucleotides read TGTGCCAGCAGCACAGACTCTCGATGGGGGGAGCAGTACTTC. Translating gives CASSTDSRWGEQYF.

This clone appeared once. The chain carries TRBV5-6 and TRBJ2-3, with 11 bases aligning to TRBD2. V was clipped by 4 bases and J by 8 bases; unmatched bases: 6. This CDR3 region has 14 residues. Germline V CDR1 and CDR2: SGHDT, YYEEEE. CDR3 loop: CASSLSGRARTQYF. CDR3 nucleotides: TGTGCCAGCAGCCTTAGCGGGAGGGCGCGTACGCAGTATTTT.

The V call is TRBV5-4, the J call TRBJ2-7, with 12 nucleotides matching TRBD2. Germline trimming cut 0 bases from V and 2 bases from J; bases unmatched to any gene: 3. From germline, CDR1 is SGHNT and CDR2 YYREEE (reference sequence). The CDR3 runs to 16 residues. CDR3 nucleotides: TGTGCCAGCAGCTTGGGGGGACTAGCGGGTGCCTACGAGCAGTACTTC. Translated, it gives CASSLGGLAGAYEQYF.

The chain recombines TRBV30 with TRBJ2-7; perhaps TRBD2 as D (5 bases). V lost 0 bases to trimming and J lost 0 bases, with 12 bases between them. CDR3 length: 15 amino acids. Germline CDR1 is GTSNPN and CDR2 is SVGIG (reference sequence). The CDR3, as DNA: TGTGCCTGGAGTGTCCCGGGGAGCGCCTCCTACGAGCAGTACTTC. This gives the protein CAWSVPGSASYEQYF.

This chain connects TRBV30 to TRBJ1-6; D is perhaps TRBD1 (6 bases). V lost 4 bases to trimming and J lost 5 bases, with 12 bases between them. The germline V gene has CDR1 GTSNPN and CDR2 SVGIG (reference sequence). This CDR3 has 14 residues. CDR3: CAWKTGLNNSPLHF. The CDR3 DNA reads as TGTGCCTGGAAAACAGGGCTCAATAATTCACCCCTCCACTTT. The full variable domain, with the rest looked up from reference TRBV30 and TRBJ1-6, is SQTIHQWPATLVQPVGSPLSLECTVEGTSNPNLYWYRQAAGRGLQLLFYSVGIGQISSEVPQNLSASRPQDRQFILSSKKLLLSDSGFYLCAWKTGLNNSPLHFGNGTRLTVT.

This rearrangement joins TRBV6-1 to TRBJ1-3, with 8 nucleotides matching TRBD1. There are 15 residues in the CDR3. Germline values: CDR1 MNHNS, CDR2 SASEGT. Unmatched junction bases numbered 9, after V lost 2 bases and J lost 9 bases. The CDR3 protein is CASSEQGASPGTIYF. For the CDR3, the DNA is TGTGCCAGCAGTGAACAGGGGGCATCGCCCGGCACCATATATTTT.

The gene calls are TRBV10-1 and TRBJ2-7; weak D call: TRBD1 (6 bases). The CDR3 sequence is 13 residues long. V lost 9 bases, J lost 2 bases, and 14 bases lay in between. Germline CDR1 WNHNN, CDR2 SYGVQD (reference sequence). CDR3 nucleotides: TGCGCCAGTGAAGACAGGTCCCCCTACGAGCAGTACTTC. Its translation is CASEDRSPYEQYF.

The rearrangement links TRBV4-1 to TRBJ1-3; TRBD1 matches at 10 bases. This CDR3 is built from 16 residues. Per the germline V gene, CDR1 is MGHRA and CDR2 is YSYEKL. V lost 3 bases to trimming and J lost 1 base; unmatched junction nucleotides: 3. In nucleotides, the CDR3 is TGCGCCAGCAGCCAGGCGGACAGGGGGTCTGGAAACACCATATATTTT. It yields the protein CASSQADRGSGNTIYF.

This clone was observed a handful of times. The V gene is TRBV7-2, the J gene TRBJ2-5; D is unresolved. V dropped 1 base and J dropped 5 bases, with 5 bases sitting between them. The CDR3 consists of 12 residues. Germline V gene data show CDR1 as SGHTA and CDR2 as FQGNSA. This CDR3 is CASSLVLETQYF. CDR3 sequence (DNA): TGTGCCAGCAGCTTAGTTTTGGAGACCCAGTACTTC. Using reference TRBV7-2 and TRBJ2-5 for the parts outside the CDR3, the full variable domain is GAGVSQSPSNKVTEKGKDVELRCDPISGHTALYWYRQSLGQGLEFLIYFQGNSAPDKSGLPSDRFSAERTGGSVSTLTIQRTQQEDSAVYLCASSLVLETQYFGPGTRLLVL.

The chain joins TRBV2 to TRBJ2-7, with D perhaps matching TRBD1 (5 bases). Germline V gene sequence: CDR1 SNHLY, CDR2 FYNNEI. The CDR3 totals 16 residues. Trimming cost V 6 bases and J 0 bases, with 18 bases left between them. The CDR3 sequence is CASRTPYRFPSYEQYF. For the CDR3, the DNA is TGTGCCAGCAGAACCCCATACAGGTTTCCCTCCTACGAGCAGTACTTC.

This clone was seen only a few times. The chain carries TRBV28 and TRBJ1-5; D may be TRBD1 (5 bases). The CDR3 contains 13 residues. From germline, CDR1 is MDHEN and CDR2 SYDVKM. V shed 8 bases and J shed 6 bases, with 14 bases lying between them. The CDR3 coding sequence is TGTGCCAGCTCCTGGGGGTTTGGTCAGCCCCAGCATTTT. Amino acids: CASSWGFGQPQHF. The full variable domain, with the rest looked up from reference TRBV28 and TRBJ1-5, is DVKVTQSSRYLVKRTGEKVFLECVQDMDHENMFWYRQDPGLGLRLIYFSYDVKMKEKGDIPEGYSVSREKKERFSLILESASTNQTSMYLCASSWGFGQPQHFGDGTRLSIL.

This clone has a count of ten or more. The rearrangement joins TRBV4-2 to TRBJ2-2; 9 bases align to TRBD2. The CDR3 contains 18 residues. The germline CDR1 and CDR2 sequences are LGHNA and YNFKEQ. V was clipped by 1 base and J by 7 bases; unmatched bases: 13. In DNA, the CDR3 is TGTGCCAGCAGCCAAGGACGTGGCGGGAGGGCCAGGAACGGGGAGCTGTTTTTT. This encodes CASSQGRGGRARNGELFF.

This rearrangement joins TRBV11-2 to TRBJ1-2; D gene ambiguous. Germline assignment: CDR1 SGHAT and CDR2 FQNNGV. Deletions cut 5 bases from V and 3 bases from J, with 10 bases between. This CDR3 spans 13 amino acids. The DNA for the CDR3 is TGTGCCAGCAGCCCCGCCCTTTACTATGGCTACACCTTC. Translating it yields CASSPALYYGYTF.

This clone was recorded at least ten times. CDR3 amino acids: CASSESGYNEQFF. Here the CDR3 DNA reads TGCGCCAGCAGTGAGTCGGGGTACAATGAGCAGTTCTTC. V and J are TRBV10-2 and TRBJ2-1; no firm D call. Trimming removed 0 bases from V and 4 bases from J, with 4 bases in between. CDR3 length: 13 amino acids. The germline V gene has CDR1 WSHSY and CDR2 SAAADI.

The V call is TRBV28, the J call TRBJ1-5; D remains unclear. The germline V gene encodes CDR1 MDHEN and CDR2 SYDVKM. The V and J ends lost 2 bases and 3 bases respectively, with 5 bases between them. This CDR3 contains 13 residues. For the CDR3, the DNA is TGTGCCAGCAGTTTACGGGTCAATCAGCCCCAGCATTTT. Its protein is CASSLRVNQPQHF.

The chain joins TRBV6-1 to TRBJ2-3; D ambiguous. Trimming removed 10 bases at V and 0 bases at J, with 5 bases between. Germline V lookup: CDR1 MNHNS, CDR2 SASEGT. This CDR3 is built from 11 residues. The CDR3, as DNA: TGTGCCACCCAGAGCACAGATACGCAGTATTTT. This gives the protein CATQSTDTQYF.

This clone has ten or more counts. The CDR3: CASSLAMQGGGYTF. CDR3 in DNA: TGTGCCAGCAGCTTAGCGATGCAGGGCGGTGGCTACACCTTC. The chain combines TRBV7-9 with TRBJ1-2; a weak D match, TRBD1 (5 bases). Germline CDR1 SEHNR, CDR2 FQNEAQ (reference sequence). V was clipped by 0 bases and J by 7 bases, with 12 bases between them. This CDR3 has 14 amino acids.

This clone is a singleton in its sample. The genes are TRBV10-1 and TRBJ2-3; 9 bases are a match to TRBD2. This CDR3 has 15 amino acids. V lost 5 bases to trimming and J lost 5 bases; unmatched junction nucleotides: 8. Germline V CDR1 and CDR2: WNHNN, SYGVQD (reference sequence). CDR3 sequence: CASSPLGGRGDTQYF. CDR3 coding DNA: TGCGCCAGCAGTCCCCTGGGCGGGAGGGGAGATACGCAGTATTTT.

About this clone itself: At the DNA level, this CDR3 is encoded by other sequences in the same sample as well. V usage is TRBV2 and J usage is TRBJ2-7; no reliable D call. V lost 5 bases and J lost 4, with 6 bases in between. Looked up from germline, CDR1 is SNHLY and CDR2 is FYNNEI. This CDR3 is built from 11 residues. The CDR3 loop is CASSLTYEQYF. The DNA for the CDR3 is TGTGCCAGCAGTCTAACGTACGAGCAGTACTTC.

The rearrangement joins TRBV15 to TRBJ1-4; no clear D. The germline CDR1 and CDR2 sequences are LNHNV and YYDKDF (reference sequence). The CDR3 runs 17 residues. Trimming stripped 0 bases from V and 5 bases from J, with 16 bases between. The chain's CDR3 is CATSRESGLATNEKLFF. In nucleotides, the CDR3 is TGTGCCACCAGCAGAGAAAGTGGGTTAGCGACGAATGAAAAACTGTTTTTT. Full variable domain (remainder filled in from reference TRBV15 and TRBJ1-4): DAMVIQNPRYQVTQFGKPVTLSCSQTLNHNVMYWYQQKSSQAPKLLFHYYDKDFNNEADTPDNFQSRRPNTSFCFLDIRSPGLGDTAMYLCATSRESGLATNEKLFFGSGTQLSVL.

V gene TRBV28 combines with J gene TRBJ2-7; weak D call: TRBD1 (6 bases). Trimming cost V 5 bases and J 2 bases, with 19 bases left between them. In germline, CDR1 is MDHEN, CDR2 SYDVKM. The CDR3 runs to 16 residues. CDR3 coding DNA: TGTGCCAGCAGTCCCCCTGATGGCAGGGGAGCCTACGAGCAGTACTTC. Residues: CASSPPDGRGAYEQYF. The full variable domain, rest sourced from reference TRBV28 and TRBJ2-7, is DVKVTQSSRYLVKRTGEKVFLECVQDMDHENMFWYRQDPGLGLRLIYFSYDVKMKEKGDIPEGYSVSREKKERFSLILESASTNQTSMYLCASSPPDGRGAYEQYFGPGTRLTVT.

The chain employs TRBV14 and TRBJ2-7, with a possible D match to TRBD1 (6 bases). V shed 3 bases and J shed 3 bases, with 9 bases lying between them. The germline V gene encodes CDR1 SGHDN and CDR2 FVKESK. CDR3 size: 13 residues. The CDR3 spells CASSHFRGYEQYF. The CDR3 bases are TGTGCCAGCAGCCACTTCAGGGGCTACGAGCAGTACTTC.